This T cell receptor beta chain was obtained from a study of cytomegalovirus exposure and HLA in healthy donors. Regarding the study as a whole: The authors later linked a missense DCLRE1C variant to TCR beta V- and J-gene trimming.

As concerns this clone: What it binds is unknown. One end of the junction varies from germline; a read error may be responsible. This sample includes further DNA sequences coding for the same CDR3.

This PCR relied on a set of 60 Vbeta primers and 13 Jbeta primers. Clones were sequenced by immunoSEQ multiplex PCR, and TCRdb holds only the in-frame ones, with some missing. Here the sample table reports 70,000 to 100,000 clones. The CDR3 spans 13 residues. Germline V CDR1 and CDR2: GTSNPN, SVGIG (reference sequence). Sample: PBMCs. This TCR came from a girl aged 10 to 17 in good health and CMV-seropositive. The rearrangement uses TRBV30 and TRBJ1-6; unclear D gene. The CDR3 sequence is CAWSSGRASPLHF. The CDR3 region has the DNA TGTGCCTGGAGTTCGGGGAGGGCTTCACCCCTACACTTT.